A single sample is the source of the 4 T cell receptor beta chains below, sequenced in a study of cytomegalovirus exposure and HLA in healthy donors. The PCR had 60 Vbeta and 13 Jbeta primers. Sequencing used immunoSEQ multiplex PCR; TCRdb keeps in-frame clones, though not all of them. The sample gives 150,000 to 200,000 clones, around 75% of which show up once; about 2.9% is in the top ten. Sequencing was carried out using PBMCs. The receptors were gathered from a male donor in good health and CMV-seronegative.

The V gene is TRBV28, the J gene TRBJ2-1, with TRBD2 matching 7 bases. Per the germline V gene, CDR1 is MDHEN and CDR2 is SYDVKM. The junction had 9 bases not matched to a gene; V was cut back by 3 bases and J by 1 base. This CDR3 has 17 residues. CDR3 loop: CASSFRPGRESYNEQFF. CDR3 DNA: TGTGCCAGCAGTTTTCGCCCTGGGCGGGAGTCCTACAATGAGCAGTTCTTC. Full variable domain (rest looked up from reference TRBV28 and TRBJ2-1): DVKVTQSSRYLVKRTGEKVFLECVQDMDHENMFWYRQDPGLGLRLIYFSYDVKMKEKGDIPEGYSVSREKKERFSLILESASTNQTSMYLCASSFRPGRESYNEQFFGPGTRLTVL.

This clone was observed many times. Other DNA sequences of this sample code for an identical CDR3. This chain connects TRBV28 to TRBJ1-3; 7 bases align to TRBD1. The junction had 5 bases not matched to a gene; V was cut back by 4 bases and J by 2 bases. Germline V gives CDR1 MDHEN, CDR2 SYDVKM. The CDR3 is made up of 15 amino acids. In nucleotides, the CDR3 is TGTGCCAGCAGTTCTGACAGGGTTCCTGGAAACACCATATATTTT. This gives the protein CASSSDRVPGNTIYF.

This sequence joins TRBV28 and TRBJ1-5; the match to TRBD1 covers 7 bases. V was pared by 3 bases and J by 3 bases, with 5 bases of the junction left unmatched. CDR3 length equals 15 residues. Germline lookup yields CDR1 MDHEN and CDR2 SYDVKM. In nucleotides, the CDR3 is TGTGCCAGCAGTTTCGACAGGGAGACCAATCAGCCCCAGCATTTT. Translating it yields CASSFDRETNQPQHF.

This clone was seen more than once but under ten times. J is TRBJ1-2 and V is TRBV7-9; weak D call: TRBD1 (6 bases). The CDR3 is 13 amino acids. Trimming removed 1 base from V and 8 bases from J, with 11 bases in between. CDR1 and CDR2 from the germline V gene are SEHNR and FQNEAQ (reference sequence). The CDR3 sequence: CASSLEHREGYTF. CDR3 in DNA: TGTGCCAGCAGCTTAGAGCACAGGGAAGGCTACACCTTC.